This T cell receptor (beta chain) derives from a study of T-cell reconstitution after alpha-beta-depleted transplantation in children. During its preparation, the TCRbeta library received unique molecular identifiers. TCRdb redid the calling of the PCR reads with MiXCR, one entry per CDR3 protein. The table shows 200,000 to 300,000 distinct CDR3 sequences, with about 12% occurring only once. Many counts were recorded for this clonotype. Germline assignment: CDR1 KGHDR and CDR2 SFDVKD. The CDR3 extends over 14 amino acids. The V end lost 3 bases, the J end lost 0 bases, and 6 bases lay between the germline ends.

The sequence derives from a human donor who donated a stem cell graft to a child with acute lymphoblastic leukemia. The chain is built from TRBV24-1 and TRBJ2-3; D call uncertain. This specimen consisted of PBMCs from the stem cell graft donor, obtained from the stem cell graft. Written as DNA, the CDR3 is TGTGCCACCAGTGATACACAGAGCACAGATACGCAGTATTTT. Its translation: CATSDTQSTDTQYF.